The 32 T cell receptor beta chains presented below share a single source sample, sequenced in a study of CD8 T cells in Susac syndrome. Random hexamers were used to reverse transcribe 0.5 to 1 ug of RNA. From the immunoSEQ multiplex PCR reads, TCRdb called clonotypes with MiXCR, one entry per CDR3 protein. The table has some 190,000 distinct CDR3 sequences, 85% to 95% seen once; the top ten hold around 0.1%. The sample comprised CD4+ T cells from PBMCs. These receptors all come from a human donor in good health.

J is TRBJ1-1 and V is TRBV24-1; D is unclear. Germline CDR1 reads KGHDR; CDR2 reads SFDVKD. The germline V and J ends were trimmed by 5 bases and 10 bases, with 10 bases remaining between them. CDR3 length: 11 residues. The CDR3 here is CATSAGLGAFF. For the CDR3, the DNA is TGTGCCACCAGTGCGGGGTTAGGAGCTTTCTTT.

The V gene is TRBV7-3, the J gene TRBJ1-1; perhaps TRBD1 as D (5 bases). CDR3 length: 15 amino acids. Germline CDR1 SGHTA, CDR2 FQGTGA. V was cut by 0 bases and J by 4 bases, with 12 bases left in between. For the CDR3, the DNA is TGTGCCAGCAGCTTAACGCCGGGGGTGGGCACTGAAGCTTTCTTT. This codes for CASSLTPGVGTEAFF.

The rearrangement joins TRBV2 to TRBJ1-6, with D perhaps TRBD1 (5 bases). Per germline, CDR1 SNHLY and CDR2 FYNNEI. V dropped 6 bases and J dropped 2 bases, with 8 bases sitting between them. The CDR3 has 14 residues. CDR3 amino acids: CASSRAPYNSPLHF. In DNA form, the CDR3 reads TGTGCCAGCAGCAGGGCCCCCTATAATTCACCCCTCCACTTT.

The chain links TRBV6-5 to TRBJ2-3; D is ambiguous. The germline gives CDR1 MNHEY, CDR2 SVGAGI. Trimming pared 2 bases from V and 0 bases from J, leaving 21 bases between. The CDR3 extends over 19 amino acids. CDR3 in DNA: TGTGCCAGCAGTTACGGGATGACACAAGGGTATTCCAGCACAGATACGCAGTATTTT. Protein sequence: CASSYGMTQGYSSTDTQYF.

The chain is built from TRBV27 and TRBJ1-6, with a tentative D call TRBD1 (6 bases). V was cut by 4 bases and J by 10 bases, with 14 bases left in between. In germline, CDR1 is MNHEY, CDR2 SMNVEV (reference sequence). This CDR3 spans 14 amino acids. This CDR3 reads CASSYQDRYSPLHF. The CDR3 DNA follows: TGTGCCAGCAGTTATCAGGACAGATACTCACCCCTCCACTTT.

In its sample, this clonotype was seen once. The V gene is TRBV9, the J gene TRBJ2-1; D is ambiguous. The CDR3 is made up of 13 amino acids. V lost 0 bases to trimming and J lost 6 bases, with 7 bases between them. Germline-derived CDR1 and CDR2 are SGDLS and YYNGEE. The CDR3 loop is CASSVGPLNEQFF. The CDR3 coding sequence is TGTGCCAGCAGCGTAGGGCCCCTCAATGAGCAGTTCTTC.

The V gene is TRBV19, the J gene TRBJ2-5, with 9 bases fitting TRBD2. CDR1 and CDR2 (germline): LNHDA, SQIVND (reference sequence). The J segment lost 5 bases and the V segment lost 5 bases, leaving 9 bases of the junction unmatched. This CDR3 is 15 amino acids long. The CDR3 reads CASSQISGGAETQYF. In DNA, the CDR3 is TGTGCCAGTAGTCAAATTAGCGGGGGAGCCGAGACCCAGTACTTC.

The chain employs TRBV29-1 and TRBJ2-1; the D is unclear. Germline V gene sequence: CDR1 SQVTM, CDR2 ANQGSEA. The CDR3 covers 13 residues. Trimming shortened V by 4 bases and J by 8 bases, and 15 bases separated the two germline ends. The CDR3 DNA reads as TGCAGCGTTGCTGCTTTTCAGAACCATGAGCAGTTCTTC. Translation: CSVAAFQNHEQFF.

The gene calls are TRBV6-5 and TRBJ2-1; TRBD1 matches 8 bases. Trimming took 2 bases from V and 8 from J; bases not matched to a gene: 5. CDR3 length: 14 amino acids. Germline CDR1 MNHEY, CDR2 SVGAGI. The CDR3 sequence: CASSYRRTGYEQFF. The CDR3 DNA reads as TGTGCCAGCAGTTACCGCAGGACAGGGTATGAGCAGTTCTTC.

This clonotype was counted once. The CDR3 coding sequence is TGTGCCAGCAGCTTAGCCGCCAGGGAGGGTGATGGCTACACCTTC. Protein product: CASSLAAREGDGYTF. The chain is built from TRBV7-9 and TRBJ1-2, with D perhaps matching TRBD1 (5 bases). Germline V gene sequence: CDR1 SEHNR, CDR2 FQNEAQ (reference sequence). Trimming shortened V by 0 bases and J by 6 bases, and 14 bases separated the two germline ends. This CDR3 spans 15 amino acids.

V and J are TRBV3-1 and TRBJ1-2, with 9 bases matching TRBD1. Germline CDR1 is LGHDT and CDR2 is YNNKEL (reference sequence). The CDR3 totals 15 residues. V was clipped by 3 bases and J by 8 bases; unmatched bases: 10. The CDR3: CASSQIIRDRAGYTF. CDR3 in DNA: TGTGCCAGCAGCCAGATCATCCGGGACAGGGCCGGCTACACCTTC. Filled out from reference TRBV3-1 and TRBJ1-2, the complete variable domain reads DTAVSQTPKYLVTQMGNDKSIKCEQNLGHDTMYWYKQDSKKFLKIMFSYNNKELIINETVPNRFSPKSPDKAHLNLHINSLELGDSAVYFCASSQIIRDRAGYTFGSGTRLTVV.

This chain uses TRBV7-9 with TRBJ1-1; 8 bases align to TRBD1. The germline V gene has CDR1 SEHNR and CDR2 FQNEAQ (reference sequence). The CDR3 runs to 14 residues. V lost 6 bases and J lost 1; bases outside the gene matches: 4. This CDR3 reads CASRYDRGNTEAFF. The CDR3 DNA follows: TGTGCCAGCAGATATGACAGGGGGAACACTGAAGCTTTCTTT.

Here the CDR3 reads CATSRVAFGAWHEQFF. The CDR3 nucleotides read TGTGCCACCAGCAGAGTTGCATTCGGGGCTTGGCATGAGCAGTTCTTC. This rearrangement joins TRBV15 to TRBJ2-1, with D perhaps matching TRBD1 or TRBD2 (5 bases each). The CDR3 sequence is 16 residues long. Germline V lookup: CDR1 LNHNV, CDR2 YYDKDF (reference sequence). V dropped 1 base and J dropped 8 bases, with 18 bases sitting between them.

V usage is TRBV14 and J usage is TRBJ2-3; 11 bases agree with TRBD2. This CDR3 has 16 amino acids. With V trimmed by 4 bases and J by 1 base, 4 bases remained unmatched. Germline lookup yields CDR1 SGHDN and CDR2 FVKESK. As DNA, the CDR3 is TGTGCCAGCAGCCGAAGACTAGCGGGGCGCACAGATACGCAGTATTTT. Its protein is CASSRRLAGRTDTQYF.

The chain's CDR3 is CATSANRHSGANVLTF. The DNA of the CDR3 is TGTGCCACCAGCGCAAATCGCCACTCTGGGGCCAACGTCCTGACTTTC. The chain employs TRBV24-1 and TRBJ2-6; D unclear. V gave up 7 bases and J gave up 0 bases, with 12 bases separating them. The CDR3 spans 16 residues. In germline, CDR1 is KGHDR, CDR2 SFDVKD.

The chain has TRBV3-1 and TRBJ2-1; D might be TRBD1 (5 bases). Germline values: CDR1 LGHDT, CDR2 YNNKEL (reference sequence). V dropped 3 bases and J dropped 6 bases, with 9 bases sitting between them. This CDR3 region has 13 residues. CDR3 protein: CASSHRQSNEQFF. The DNA of the CDR3 is TGTGCCAGCAGCCACCGACAGAGCAATGAGCAGTTCTTC.

The count of this clonotype is one. The gene calls are TRBV20-1 and TRBJ2-1, with TRBD2 matching 9 bases. Losses at the gene ends were 5 bases for V and 8 bases for J; bases not matched to a gene: 13. There are 15 residues in the CDR3. Germline V CDR1 and CDR2: DFQATT, SNEGSKA (reference sequence). The CDR3 nucleotides are TGCAGTGCTGATGGGACTAGCCGCGGGGGGTATGAGCAGTTCTTC. This encodes CSADGTSRGGYEQFF.

The chain recombines TRBV20-1 with TRBJ1-5; 9 bases agree with TRBD1. The V gene's germline CDR1 is DFQATT and CDR2 SNEGSKA (reference sequence). The CDR3 runs to 16 residues. Losses at the gene ends were 4 bases for V and 3 bases for J; bases not matched to a gene: 10. This CDR3 reads CSATGQGGVANQPQHF. CDR3 DNA: TGCAGTGCTACGGGACAGGGAGGGGTGGCCAATCAGCCCCAGCATTTT.

The chain joins TRBV3-1 to TRBJ1-5; D is undetermined. The CDR3 extends over 14 amino acids. Germline V CDR1 and CDR2: LGHDT, YNNKEL (reference sequence). V gave up 2 bases and J gave up 0 bases, with 5 bases separating them. CDR3: CASSQRVSNQPQHF. CDR3 DNA sequence: TGTGCCAGCAGCCAACGGGTTAGCAATCAGCCCCAGCATTTT.

The gene calls are TRBV2 and TRBJ1-2; 8 bases fit TRBD1. Germline loops: CDR1 SNHLY, CDR2 FYNNEI. The CDR3 consists of 13 residues. The V segment lost 6 bases and the J segment 3 bases; nucleotides outside the gene matches: 3. CDR3 coding DNA: TGTGCCAGCAGAACGGACAGGGACTATGGCTACACCTTC. Amino acid sequence: CASRTDRDYGYTF. The variable domain in full, with the rest retrieved from reference TRBV2 and TRBJ1-2, is EPEVTQTPSHQVTQMGQEVILRCVPISNHLYFYWYRQILGQKVEFLVSFYNNEISEKSEIFDDQFSVERPDGSNFTLKIRSTKLEDSAMYFCASRTDRDYGYTFGSGTRLTVV.

V and J are TRBV7-2 and TRBJ2-1, with unresolved D. CDR1 is SGHTA and CDR2 is FQGNSA in the germline V gene. This CDR3 comprises 13 residues. V was clipped by 7 bases and J by 6 bases, with 13 bases between them. CDR3 in DNA: TGTGCCAGCACCCTAGGTATGGCCAATGAGCAGTTCTTC. Translation: CASTLGMANEQFF.

The genes are TRBV6-2 or TRBV6-3 and TRBJ1-1; D unresolved. With 7 bases removed from V and 4 bases from J, the gap between germline ends came to 13 bases. Germline CDR1 is MNHEY and CDR2 is SVGEGT. The length of the CDR3 is 13 residues. This chain's CDR3 is CASTRVGSTEAFF. The CDR3 DNA reads TGTGCCAGCACCCGGGTGGGGAGCACTGAAGCTTTCTTT.

This rearrangement joins TRBV7-2 to TRBJ1-3, with TRBD1 matching 10 bases. This CDR3 is 16 amino acids long. CDR1 is SGHTA and CDR2 is FQGNSA in the germline V gene. The V and J ends lost 4 bases and 4 bases, in that order; junction bases with no gene match: 7. In nucleotides, the CDR3 is TGTGCCAGCAGCTCGGAGGGACAGGGGCTGGGAAACACCATATATTTT. It encodes CASSSEGQGLGNTIYF.

The chain is built from TRBV20-1 and TRBJ2-1; D remains ambiguous. The CDR3 consists of 12 residues. With 3 bases removed from V and 5 bases from J, the gap between germline ends came to 8 bases. CDR1 is DFQATT, CDR2 SNEGSKA, per germline (reference sequence). CDR3 region: CSASLSNNEQFF. CDR3 coding DNA: TGCAGTGCTAGTCTTAGCAACAATGAGCAGTTCTTC.

This chain joins TRBV20-1 and TRBJ2-2, with no clear D. Germline V lookup: CDR1 DFQATT, CDR2 SNEGSKA (reference sequence). CDR3 length equals 15 residues. V lost 0 bases, J lost 3 bases, and 11 bases lay in between. The CDR3 is CSARDLSRDTGELFF. The DNA for the CDR3 is TGCAGTGCTAGAGATTTATCTCGGGACACCGGGGAGCTGTTTTTT.

CDR3 sequence (DNA): TGCAGTGCCCGCGGTGACAGATACGAGCAGTACGTC. Residues: CSARGDRYEQYV. This sequence joins TRBV20-1 and TRBJ2-7, with D possibly TRBD1 on 5 matching bases. Trimming took off 6 bases at V and 4 bases at J, with 13 bases between the two ends. The germline gives CDR1 DFQATT, CDR2 SNEGSKA (reference sequence). This CDR3 region has 12 residues.

This chain links TRBV7-2 with TRBJ2-7; 8 bases map to TRBD2. This CDR3 has 18 amino acids. Trimming removed 0 bases from V and 9 bases from J; junction bases left unmatched: 19. Per germline, CDR1 SGHTA and CDR2 FQGNSA. CDR3 coding DNA: TGTGCCAGCAGCTTAGCGCCGGGAGGGACCACAGGGTTGCGGGGGCAGTACTTC. This encodes CASSLAPGGTTGLRGQYF. The full variable domain, completed using reference TRBV7-2 and TRBJ2-7, is GAGVSQSPSNKVTEKGKDVELRCDPISGHTALYWYRQSLGQGLEFLIYFQGNSAPDKSGLPSDRFSAERTGGSVSTLTIQRTQQEDSAVYLCASSLAPGGTTGLRGQYFGPGTRLTVT.

The rearrangement joins TRBV10-3 to TRBJ2-3; maybe TRBD1 (5 bases). Germline CDR1 ENHRY, CDR2 SYGVKD. The CDR3 is 13 amino acids. V dropped 3 bases and J dropped 6 bases, with 10 bases sitting between them. CDR3: CAISDPAGDTQYF. The CDR3 DNA reads TGTGCCATCAGTGACCCCGCAGGGGATACGCAGTATTTT.

The chain joins TRBV28 to TRBJ1-4; 7 bases align to TRBD1. V was clipped by 0 bases and J by 0 bases; unmatched bases: 10. Germline-derived CDR1 and CDR2 are MDHEN and SYDVKM. The CDR3 runs to 19 residues. In DNA, the CDR3 is TGTGCCAGCAGTTTATGGAGGGACAGCCGAAAGGCAACTAATGAAAAACTGTTTTTT. Protein sequence: CASSLWRDSRKATNEKLFF.

The chain uses TRBV7-2 and TRBJ2-7, with 9 bases lining up with TRBD1. Trimming cost V 6 bases and J 3 bases; bases outside gene matches: 9. The germline CDR1 and CDR2 sequences are SGHTA and FQGNSA. CDR3 length equals 15 residues. CDR3 DNA: TGTGCCAGCAGTCGTTCCGGGACAGGGAACTACGAGCAGTACGTC. Protein: CASSRSGTGNYEQYV.

The chain has TRBV19 and TRBJ1-2; 10 nucleotides agree with TRBD1. The germline gives CDR1 LNHDA, CDR2 SQIVND (reference sequence). Trimming cost V 3 bases and J 8 bases; bases outside gene matches: 6. The CDR3 is 14 amino acids. The CDR3 loop is CASSMKRTGGGYTF. CDR3 bases: TGTGCCAGTAGTATGAAAAGGACAGGGGGAGGCTACACCTTC.

The gene calls are TRBV24-1 and TRBJ2-3; a possible D gene is TRBD2 (5 bases). This CDR3 is built from 15 residues. The V gene lost 6 bases and the J gene lost 2 bases, with 14 bases spanning the gap. Germline V gene sequence: CDR1 KGHDR, CDR2 SFDVKD. The CDR3 spells CATSPGIPLTDTQYF. DNA of the CDR3: TGTGCCACCAGTCCCGGGATACCCCTCACAGATACGCAGTATTTT.